A selection of T cell receptor beta chains follows, all from one sample in a study of OX40 agonist ivuxolimab in advanced cancers. The protocol was immunoSEQ multiplex PCR, while the TCRdb copy is restricted to in-frame clones and leaves out a portion. Counted here are about 64,000 clones, about four fifths occurring once; the ten biggest clones make up 1.2%. The specimen was CD4+ or CD8+ T cells sorted from blood, collected in a trial of the OX40 agonist ivuxolimab. These receptors were taken from an adult with an advanced solid tumor such as melanoma, head and neck, liver or kidney cancer. The CDR3 runs from the conserved cysteine through the conserved F or W. The D gene is left open where the match is weak. Clone size is given for some rows only: seen once, a few or many times, or a class if the clone is expanded.

size	V	J	D	DNA	CDR3
-	TRBV7-8	TRBJ2-2	TRBD2	TGTGCCAGCAGCCTACTACTAGCGGTGTTCACCGGGGAGCTGTTTTTT	CASSLLLAVFTGELFF
-	TRBV28	TRBJ1-1	-	TGTGCCAGCAGTTTATACACTGAAGCTTTCTTT	CASSLYTEAFF
-	TRBV6-4	TRBJ2-2	-	TGTGCCAGCAGCCCTCAGGTGAACACCGGGGAGCTGTTTTTT	CASSPQVNTGELFF
-	TRBV5-1	TRBJ2-1	-	TGCGCCAGCAGCTTGGTGGCAGGGGGGGACAATGAGCAGTTCTTC	CASSLVAGGDNEQFF
-	TRBV7-8	TRBJ1-5	-	TGTGCCAGCAGCTCATCGACGGTGAATCAGCCCCAGCATTTT	CASSSSTVNQPQHF
-	TRBV6-6	TRBJ1-1	-	TGTGCCAGCAGTTACTCCGGGGGTTCGAACACTGAAGCTTTCTTT	CASSYSGGSNTEAFF
-	TRBV11-2	TRBJ1-2	-	TGTGCCAGTAGACCCCTGGGCCAGCTCTATGGCTACACCTTC	CASRPLGQLYGYTF
-	TRBV7-9	TRBJ1-1	-	TGTGCCAGCAGCTTACTTAGGACTGAAGCTTTCTTT	CASSLLRTEAFF
-	TRBV12-5	TRBJ2-7	TRBD1	TGTGCTAGTATATCCGGGACAGGGAATTTCTACGAGCAGTACTTC	CASISGTGNFYEQYF
-	TRBV29-1	TRBJ2-3	-	TGCAGCGTTGAGCGGTCGTGGGACACAGATACGCAGTATTTT	CSVERSWDTDTQYF
-	TRBV7-3	TRBJ1-6	TRBD1	TGTGCCAGCAGCACCGACAGGGCCTCGAATTCACCCCTCCACTTT	CASSTDRASNSPLHF
-	TRBV4-1	TRBJ1-5	-	TGCGCCAGCAGCCAACCAGCTGGGTTGAGCAATCAGCCCCAGCATTTT	CASSQPAGLSNQPQHF
few	TRBV18	TRBJ2-5	-	TGTGCCAGCTCACCGGACCCCGGAGGGCAAGAGACCCAGTACTTC	CASSPDPGGQETQYF
-	TRBV30	TRBJ1-4	TRBD1	TGTGCCTGGAGTTCCGTGACAGGGGACAATGAAAAACTGTTTTTT	CAWSSVTGDNEKLFF
few	TRBV11-2	TRBJ1-1	-	TGTGCCAGCAGCTTCCAACAGGGACGGAACACTGAAGCTTTCTTT	CASSFQQGRNTEAFF
-	TRBV19	TRBJ1-1	TRBD1	TGTGCCAGTAGCACACAGGGGACCACTGAAGCTTTCTTT	CASSTQGTTEAFF
-	TRBV11-3	TRBJ2-4	-	TGTGCCAGCAGCTTCGCCGACCTGGGAAACATTCAGTACTTC	CASSFADLGNIQYF
once	TRBV18	TRBJ2-3	-	TGTGCCAGCTCACGGGACCGGACTAGCACAGATACGCAGTATTTT	CASSRDRTSTDTQYF
-	TRBV6-1	TRBJ2-7	-	TGTGCCATTTCGACAGGAATCAACTACGAGCAGTACTTC	CAISTGINYEQYF
-	TRBV7-9	TRBJ2-7	-	TGTGCCAGCAGCCCACAAGAAAACGAGCAGTACTTC	CASSPQENEQYF
few	TRBV7-6	TRBJ1-1	-	TGTGCCAGCAGCCCCGGCGAAGGGGCGGGGGCTGAAGCTTTCTTT	CASSPGEGAGAEAFF
-	TRBV6-1	TRBJ2-3	TRBD2	TGTGCCAGCAGTGACAAATCCGGGACTAGGCCCGGTACGCAGTATTTT	CASSDKSGTRPGTQYF
-	TRBV27	TRBJ2-7	-	TGTGCCAGCAGTTTATCTCCGACAGCCTCCTACGAGCAGTACTTC	CASSLSPTASYEQYF
-	TRBV5-1	TRBJ2-6	-	TGCGCCAGCAGCCCCAGGGGCACCCGCAGTGGGGCCAACGTCCTGACTTTC	CASSPRGTRSGANVLTF
-	TRBV6-6	TRBJ2-1	-	TGTGCCAGCAGTTCGCAGGGGAGTGAGCAGTTCTTC	CASSSQGSEQFF
once	TRBV19	TRBJ2-7	-	TGTGCCAGTAGTAGGGAAGACAGATCCTACGAGCAGTACTTC	CASSREDRSYEQYF
-	TRBV15	TRBJ1-2	-	TGTGCCACCAGCAGAGATCGAACAGATACTAACTATGGCTACACCTTC	CATSRDRTDTNYGYTF
once	TRBV5-1	TRBJ1-1	-	TGCGCCAGCAGCTTCTCACAGAAGAACACTGAAGCTTTCTTT	CASSFSQKNTEAFF